One sample yielded the 27 T cell receptor beta chains listed below, sequenced in a study of CD8+ T cells in alopecia areata. RNA extraction was followed by reverse transcription into cDNA, which acted as the sequencing template. Data came from immunoSEQ multiplex PCR; TCRdb stores just in-frame clones and leaves some out. The table includes 150,000 to 200,000 clones, 58% detected once. Stated treatment: oral pan-JAK inhibitor, 5-10 mg twice daily. The sample was CD4+ T cells sorted from blood, taken at week 56, from a patient treated with tofacitinib. Every receptor here comes from a human donor with alopecia areata.

About this clone itself: The sample contains more than one DNA sequence encoding this CDR3. The V and J genes are TRBV5-1 and TRBJ1-1; D unclear. V shed 1 base and J shed 3 bases, with 13 bases lying between them. From germline, CDR1 is SGHRS and CDR2 YFSETQ. The CDR3 contains 15 residues. The CDR3 loop reads CASSLSGPWDTEAFF. DNA for the CDR3: TGCGCCAGCAGCTTGTCTGGGCCCTGGGACACTGAAGCTTTCTTT.

A few counts support this clone. The rearrangement joins TRBV30 to TRBJ2-6, with TRBD2 matching 7 bases. Germline CDR1 is GTSNPN and CDR2 is SVGIG (reference sequence). The V segment lost 4 bases and the J segment 2 bases; nucleotides outside the gene matches: 2. The CDR3 runs to 14 residues. The CDR3 reads CAWKGRAGANVLTF. The DNA of the CDR3 is TGTGCCTGGAAGGGGAGGGCTGGGGCCAACGTCCTGACTTTC.

This clone turned up a few times. The rearrangement uses TRBV29-1 and TRBJ2-1, with D maybe TRBD1 (5 bases). Germline CDR1 and CDR2: SQVTM and ANQGSEA. The CDR3 covers 14 residues. Trimming removed 6 bases from V and 4 bases from J, with 16 bases in between. The CDR3 is CSVPSLAGYNEQFF. In nucleotides, the CDR3 is TGCAGCGTGCCCTCCTTGGCAGGGTACAATGAGCAGTTCTTC.

This chain links TRBV25-1 with TRBJ1-1; 12 nucleotides align to TRBD1. V shed 4 bases and J 11 bases; nucleotides not matched to a gene: 5. Germline lookup yields CDR1 MGHDK and CDR2 SYGVNS. This CDR3 is 13 amino acids long. Here the CDR3 reads CASSARDRGPAFF. In DNA form, the CDR3 reads TGTGCCAGCAGTGCGCGGGACAGGGGGCCGGCTTTCTTT.

The genes are TRBV5-1 and TRBJ1-4, with D possibly TRBD1 on 5 matching bases. In germline, CDR1 is SGHRS, CDR2 YFSETQ. The CDR3 runs to 15 residues. Trimming cost V 1 base and J 3 bases, with 10 bases left between them. The CDR3 sequence: CASSLPTGPNEKLFF. CDR3 coding DNA: TGCGCCAGCAGCTTGCCCACAGGCCCTAATGAAAAACTGTTTTTT.

This clone was found a few times. This chain uses TRBV30 with TRBJ1-1; TRBD1 is a possible D gene (5 bases). With 2 bases removed from V and 5 bases from J, the gap between germline ends came to 12 bases. Germline CDR1 GTSNPN, CDR2 SVGIG (reference sequence). This CDR3 has 13 residues. The CDR3 spells CAWSFSGRTEAFF. In DNA, the CDR3 is TGTGCCTGGAGTTTTTCAGGGCGAACTGAAGCTTTCTTT.

This rearrangement joins TRBV11-2 to TRBJ2-2; 12 bases align to TRBD2. Trimming took 6 bases from V and 7 from J; bases not matched to a gene: 6. The CDR3 totals 15 residues. The germline gives CDR1 SGHAT, CDR2 FQNNGV. The CDR3 sequence is CASRPSGGASGELFF. The CDR3 bases are TGTGCCAGCAGGCCTAGCGGGGGGGCCAGCGGGGAGCTGTTTTTT.

This clone has just a few counts. This chain links TRBV5-1 with TRBJ1-6, with 10 bases matching TRBD1. This CDR3 region has 15 residues. The V segment lost 5 bases and the J segment 10 bases; nucleotides outside the gene matches: 9. The V gene's germline CDR1 is SGHRS and CDR2 YFSETQ. In DNA, the CDR3 is TGCGCCAGCAGAGAAAGGACAGGGGGTGAATCACCCCTCCACTTT. Translated: CASRERTGGESPLHF.

The rearrangement links TRBV18 to TRBJ2-5; maybe TRBD1 (5 bases). Per germline, CDR1 KGHSH and CDR2 LQKENI. Trimming left V 3 bases short and J 4 bases short, with 12 bases between. The CDR3 is made up of 14 amino acids. The CDR3 DNA reads TGTGCCAGCTCACCTCGATGGGGCGGAGAGACCCAGTACTTC. The encoded protein is CASSPRWGGETQYF.

V is TRBV4-1 and J is TRBJ2-7; 15 positions agree with TRBD2. Germline V gene sequence: CDR1 MGHRA, CDR2 YSYEKL. Trimming cost V 3 bases and J 4 bases; bases outside gene matches: 13. This CDR3 spans 19 amino acids. CDR3 sequence (DNA): TGCGCCAGCAGCCACCCGGGACTAGCGGGGGGTCCGTCCCTTTACGAGCAGTACTTC. This translates into CASSHPGLAGGPSLYEQYF.

The chain employs TRBV4-2 and TRBJ1-4; D is possibly TRBD1 (5 bases). V dropped 4 bases and J dropped 4 bases, with 10 bases sitting between them. From germline, CDR1 is LGHNA and CDR2 YNFKEQ. The CDR3 consists of 14 residues. CDR3 protein: CASSRGPVNEKLFF. CDR3 DNA: TGTGCCAGCAGCCGGGGACCGGTTAATGAAAAACTGTTTTTT.

Points on this clone: Mismatch with germline at one junction end may stem from a read error. This chain connects TRBV7-9 to TRBJ1-2, with unresolved D. The CDR3 is made up of 11 amino acids. CDR1 is SEHNR and CDR2 is FQNEAQ in the germline V gene (reference sequence). In DNA form, the CDR3 reads TGTGCCAGCAGCTTAGTATTGGGCCTCTTCTTC. It is translated as CASSLVLGLFF. Complete variable domain (other parts from reference TRBV7-9 and TRBJ1-2): DTGVSQNPRHKITKRGQNVTFRCDPISEHNRLYWYRQTLGQGPEFLTYFQNEAQLEKSRLLSDRFSAERPKGSFSTLEIQRTEQGDSAMYLCASSLVLGLFFGSGTRLTVV.

The chain couples TRBV20-1 to TRBJ1-2; tentative D call: TRBD1 (5 bases). With 6 bases removed from V and 5 bases from J, the gap between germline ends came to 10 bases. CDR1 is DFQATT and CDR2 is SNEGSKA in the germline V gene (reference sequence). The CDR3 covers 11 residues. Here the CDR3 DNA reads TGCAGTGCCCGGGACCCTTATGGCTACACCTTC. Its protein product is CSARDPYGYTF.

This chain uses TRBV4-2 with TRBJ2-3; TRBD2 agrees at 10 bases. The germline CDR1 and CDR2 sequences are LGHNA and YNFKEQ. This CDR3 is 15 amino acids long. J gave up 5 bases and V 0 bases, and 2 bases lay outside the gene matches. The CDR3 here is CASSQETSGIDTQYF. In nucleotides, the CDR3 is TGTGCCAGCAGCCAAGAAACTAGCGGGATAGATACGCAGTATTTT.

The V and J genes are TRBV5-1 and TRBJ2-1; TRBD2 agrees at 11 bases. V trimming: 5 bases; J trimming: 5 bases; junction bases outside the gene matches: 3. Germline loops: CDR1 SGHRS, CDR2 YFSETQ. The CDR3 is 14 amino acids. Written as DNA, the CDR3 is TGCGCCAGCAGAGGGACTAGCGGTAACAATGAGCAGTTCTTC. Residues: CASRGTSGNNEQFF.

The gene calls are TRBV18 and TRBJ2-2, with 8 bases fitting TRBD1. The junction had 11 bases not matched to a gene; V was cut back by 5 bases and J by 6 bases. Germline V gives CDR1 KGHSH, CDR2 LQKENI. The CDR3 totals 16 residues. The DNA of the CDR3 is TGTGCCAGCTCAGTTCGACAGGGGATGGACGCCGGGGAGCTGTTTTTT. This codes for CASSVRQGMDAGELFF.

This rearrangement joins TRBV19 to TRBJ1-1, with TRBD1 matching 9 bases. This CDR3 is 13 amino acids long. After removal of 6 bases from V and 1 base from J, the junction contained 0 bases not matched to a gene. The V gene's germline CDR1 is LNHDA and CDR2 SQIVND (reference sequence). CDR3 bases: TGTGCCAGTAGACAGGGGGCGAACACTGAAGCTTTCTTT. Translated, it gives CASRQGANTEAFF.

The count of this clone is one. The gene calls are TRBV7-2 and TRBJ1-5, with D perhaps TRBD1 (6 bases). V lost 5 bases and J lost 1, with 12 bases in between. The CDR3 contains 15 residues. Germline V gene lookup returns CDR1 SGHTA and CDR2 FQGNSA. The CDR3 spells CASSPQGTSNQPQHF. The DNA of the CDR3 is TGTGCCAGCAGCCCCCAGGGGACGAGCAATCAGCCCCAGCATTTT.

This clone showed up just a few times. This chain connects TRBV13 to TRBJ1-2; 11 nucleotides line up with TRBD1. This CDR3 has 13 residues. The germline V gene has CDR1 PRHDT and CDR2 FYEKMQ (reference sequence). The V gene end was trimmed by 7 bases and the J gene end by 4 bases; junction bases not matched to a gene: 2. The CDR3 DNA reads TGTGCCAGCATGGACAGGGGGCGCTATGGCTACACCTTC. Residues: CASMDRGRYGYTF.

This sequence joins TRBV9 and TRBJ1-5; unclear D gene. V was trimmed by 2 bases and J by 7 bases, leaving 13 bases between them. The CDR3 is made up of 14 amino acids. Germline V gene data show CDR1 as SGDLS and CDR2 as YYNGEE. The CDR3 protein is CASSVSPFGQPQHF. CDR3 nucleotide sequence: TGTGCCAGCAGCGTCAGCCCGTTCGGGCAGCCCCAGCATTTT.

This clone was observed a few times. This sequence joins TRBV15 and TRBJ2-3; tentatively, D is TRBD2 (5 bases). With 1 base removed from V and 4 bases from J, the gap between germline ends came to 9 bases. Germline CDR1 LNHNV, CDR2 YYDKDF (reference sequence). The CDR3 is 14 residues long. The CDR3 DNA is TGTGCCACCAGCAGAGGAGGGAACGCAGATACGCAGTATTTT. It encodes CATSRGGNADTQYF.

For this clone: An end of the junction differs from the germline gene, which may be a read error. This sequence joins TRBV12-5 and TRBJ2-5, with D perhaps matching TRBD2 (5 bases). Germline CDR1 LGHNT, CDR2 FRNRAP. The length of the CDR3 is 16 residues. The CDR3 DNA follows: TGTGCTAGTGCTTTGCGAGTGGCGGGCCACCCGGAGACCCAGTACTTC. Residues: CASALRVAGHPETQYF.

Only one count was recorded for this clone. The chain carries TRBV6-5 and TRBJ2-7, with D perhaps matching TRBD1 (5 bases). CDR1 is MNHEY and CDR2 is SVGAGI in the germline V gene. The V and J ends lost 4 bases and 3 bases respectively, with 16 bases between them. CDR3 length: 15 amino acids. The CDR3: CASSSPKGANYEQYF. CDR3 in DNA: TGTGCCAGCAGTTCCCCAAAAGGGGCTAACTACGAGCAGTACTTC.

The J gene is TRBJ1-1, the V gene TRBV30; 9 bases align to TRBD1. The CDR3 contains 15 residues. After removal of 0 bases from V and 3 bases from J, the junction contained 5 bases not matched to a gene. Germline V gene lookup returns CDR1 GTSNPN and CDR2 SVGIG (reference sequence). The CDR3 DNA reads as TGTGCCTGGAGTGTAGTTCGGACAGGGGACACTGAAGCTTTCTTT. It yields the protein CAWSVVRTGDTEAFF.

The J gene is TRBJ2-3, the V gene TRBV15; D is uncertain. Germline CDR1 and CDR2: LNHNV and YYDKDF (reference sequence). Between the trimmed V and J ends, which lost 0 bases and 5 bases, there was a span of 6 bases. CDR3 length equals 13 residues. The CDR3 here is CATSRDPVDTQYF. The CDR3 nucleotides read TGTGCCACCAGCAGAGATCCGGTAGATACGCAGTATTTT.

The chain combines TRBV30 with TRBJ1-5; 8 nucleotides line up with TRBD1. The J segment lost 6 bases and the V segment lost 2 bases, leaving 6 bases of the junction unmatched. The CDR3 spans 14 residues. Germline V gene lookup returns CDR1 GTSNPN and CDR2 SVGIG (reference sequence). CDR3 loop: CAWSHDRGSQPQHF. The DNA for the CDR3 is TGTGCCTGGAGTCACGACAGGGGAAGTCAGCCCCAGCATTTT.

The rearrangement links TRBV11-2 to TRBJ2-1; D possibly corresponds to TRBD1 (5 bases). V lost 0 bases and J 3 bases, leaving 9 bases between the germline ends. Per germline, CDR1 SGHAT and CDR2 FQNNGV. The CDR3 contains 15 residues. The CDR3 region has the DNA TGTGCCAGCAGCTTAGAAACAGGTTTCTACAATGAGCAGTTCTTC. As protein: CASSLETGFYNEQFF.